This TCR beta chain was retrieved from a study of blood T cell repertoires in COVID-19 (dated by TCRdb to about 2020). For the study in its entirety: Samples from collaborators originated in the United States, Italy and Spain and spanned both the acute and convalescent phases of COVID-19. The dataset comprised deeply sampled blood TCRbeta repertoires from subjects exposed to, actively infected with, or recovered from COVID-19. The material from the prospective study consisted of cDNA or gDNA derived from T cells, B-cell-depleted T cells, or PBMCs. A de-identified subject ID, COVID-19 status, age in years and sex were almost always included in the sample metadata. Where available, HLA class I and class II types were taken from metadata supplied by the sample provider and were not determined by assay-based typing. The repertoires were released in a freely available public database meant as a resource for research on the immune response to SARS-CoV-2. The samples were drawn from two sources: the first 160 participants of the ongoing ImmuneRACE study, and 1,000 to 1,500 subjects contributed by 6 global collaborators. Overall results and qualifications from the work: Clinical and demographic metadata were provided uncurated, with the amount varying by source and participant.

Collaborating institutions collected whole blood in K2EDTA tubes following their own protocols. Collaborator samples were shipped for TCRbeta analysis as frozen whole blood, isolated PBMCs, or DNA extracted from either sample type. The CDR3 goes from the cysteine to the phenylalanine over 15 residues. The kept DNA is CDR3 alone, 45 bases in frame from the first base. CDR1 LNHDA and CDR2 SQIVND were looked up in the germline V gene (reference sequence). Here V drops 5 bases and J drops 7 bases, and the junction holds 13 bases not matched to any gene. This clone was seen a single time. The antigen this receptor binds is unknown. No base quality values were provided; no much bigger clone lies one nucleotide off. TCRbeta CDR3 regions were amplified from genomic DNA using the immunoSEQ Assay, a bias-controlled multiplex PCR. As for the authors' bioinformatics: Within the assay, amplification of reference gene primers was used to estimate how many nucleated cells each sample contained. Sequence reads were collapsed and filtered to measure the absolute abundance of every unique TCRbeta CDR3 rearrangement. For each sample, productive Simpson clonality was calculated by taking the square root of Simpson's diversity index across productive rearrangements. Imported from immuneACCESS, the table was reduced by TCRdb to in-frame sequences with V and J called. These copies leave out some clones; in studies compared against another copy, an unresolved V gene accounts for under half, and the cause of the remainder is not known. V and J calls and clone size are as listed in that table; D and trimming were resolved from the DNA. The sample contains 100,000 to 150,000 clones, 85% to 90% of them found a single time. Just over 6.5% of the sample is in the top ten clones.

Sample: peripheral blood. Recombination joined TRBV19 with TRBJ1-2, and 7 junctional nucleotides match TRBD1. This TCR was recovered from a man older than 75 with active or convalescent COVID-19. The nucleotides are TGTGCCAGTAGTCTAGGTGACGACAGGGTCAGTGGCTACACCTTC. The translation is CASSLGDDRVSGYTF.